What follows are 8 T cell receptor beta chains derived from one specimen sequenced in a study of shared clonotypes between healthy human individuals. Sequenced by immunoSEQ multiplex PCR; TCRdb stores in-frame clones only, minus some. The data contain 2 million to 2.5 million clones, approximately 93% of them singletons. Sequenced sample: naive CD4+ T cells from PBMCs. Regarding subset: CD45RA+ positively selected. These receptors were obtained from a man aged 18 to 29 in good health. Some clones in this sample may be carry-over from other donors' samples.

The rearrangement links TRBV28 to TRBJ2-5; 7 bases line up with TRBD2. Unmatched junction bases numbered 10, after V lost 7 bases and J lost 2 bases. Germline V gene sequence: CDR1 MDHEN, CDR2 SYDVKM. The CDR3 runs 15 residues. CDR3 nucleotides: TGTGCCAGCATTCCTCCGGGACTACCTCAAGAGACCCAGTACTTC. Its protein is CASIPPGLPQETQYF.

The chain has TRBV10-2 and TRBJ2-5; D is unresolved. Germline V gene sequence: CDR1 WSHSY, CDR2 SAAADI. Trimming removed 4 bases from V and 4 bases from J, with 10 bases in between. The CDR3 loop spans 13 amino acids. The CDR3 spells CASSGRLRETQYF. In nucleotides, the CDR3 is TGCGCCAGCAGTGGAAGACTGAGAGAGACCCAGTACTTC.

CDR3 DNA: TGCGCCAGCAGCTTGGTCTCGAGCTATGGCTACACCTTC. The encoded protein is CASSLVSSYGYTF. The chain joins TRBV5-1 to TRBJ1-2; no definite D call. The CDR3 consists of 13 residues. V lost 0 bases and J 4 bases, leaving 7 bases between the germline ends. In germline, CDR1 is SGHRS, CDR2 YFSETQ.

This rearrangement joins TRBV9 to TRBJ2-1; D is possibly TRBD1 (6 bases). Germline V gives CDR1 SGDLS, CDR2 YYNGEE. Trimming removed 6 bases from V and 0 bases from J, with 13 bases in between. The CDR3 consists of 15 residues. CDR3 DNA: TGTGCCAGCACCCGACAGGTGAGCTCCTACAATGAGCAGTTCTTC. It yields the protein CASTRQVSSYNEQFF.

The rearrangement joins TRBV14 to TRBJ1-2; no definite D call. Per the germline V gene, CDR1 is SGHDN and CDR2 is FVKESK. The CDR3 length is 17 residues. Trimming cost V 4 bases and J 1 base, with 19 bases left between them. CDR3 DNA: TGTGCCAGCAGCCCCTTAGGGCGGACCGACCTTAACTATGGCTACACCTTC. Translating it yields CASSPLGRTDLNYGYTF.

This clone was observed once. This chain connects TRBV2 to TRBJ2-1, with D unclear. In germline, CDR1 is SNHLY, CDR2 FYNNEI. CDR3 length: 13 residues. V lost 4 bases and J 3 bases, leaving 7 bases between the germline ends. The CDR3 loop is CASSVPDYNEQFF. DNA of the CDR3: TGTGCCAGCAGTGTCCCAGACTACAATGAGCAGTTCTTC. The variable domain in full, completed from reference TRBV2 and TRBJ2-1, reads EPEVTQTPSHQVTQMGQEVILRCVPISNHLYFYWYRQILGQKVEFLVSFYNNEISEKSEIFDDQFSVERPDGSNFTLKIRSTKLEDSAMYFCASSVPDYNEQFFGPGTRLTVL.

The chain carries TRBV5-4 and TRBJ2-7; 11 bases agree with TRBD2. Trimming cost V 3 bases and J 5 bases; bases outside gene matches: 10. Per germline, CDR1 SGHNT and CDR2 YYREEE (reference sequence). This CDR3 comprises 16 residues. For the CDR3, the DNA is TGTGCCAGCAGCTGGGACTCTAGCGGGAGGCTTCACGAGCAGTACTTC. Amino acids: CASSWDSSGRLHEQYF.

The rearrangement uses TRBV10-1 and TRBJ2-2, with 9 bases matching TRBD2. V trimming: 3 bases; J trimming: 4 bases; junction bases outside the gene matches: 0. Looked up from germline, CDR1 is WNHNN and CDR2 is SYGVQD (reference sequence). This CDR3 is built from 14 residues. This CDR3 reads CASSELAGTGELFF. CDR3 nucleotide sequence: TGCGCCAGCAGTGAACTAGCGGGCACCGGGGAGCTGTTTTTT.